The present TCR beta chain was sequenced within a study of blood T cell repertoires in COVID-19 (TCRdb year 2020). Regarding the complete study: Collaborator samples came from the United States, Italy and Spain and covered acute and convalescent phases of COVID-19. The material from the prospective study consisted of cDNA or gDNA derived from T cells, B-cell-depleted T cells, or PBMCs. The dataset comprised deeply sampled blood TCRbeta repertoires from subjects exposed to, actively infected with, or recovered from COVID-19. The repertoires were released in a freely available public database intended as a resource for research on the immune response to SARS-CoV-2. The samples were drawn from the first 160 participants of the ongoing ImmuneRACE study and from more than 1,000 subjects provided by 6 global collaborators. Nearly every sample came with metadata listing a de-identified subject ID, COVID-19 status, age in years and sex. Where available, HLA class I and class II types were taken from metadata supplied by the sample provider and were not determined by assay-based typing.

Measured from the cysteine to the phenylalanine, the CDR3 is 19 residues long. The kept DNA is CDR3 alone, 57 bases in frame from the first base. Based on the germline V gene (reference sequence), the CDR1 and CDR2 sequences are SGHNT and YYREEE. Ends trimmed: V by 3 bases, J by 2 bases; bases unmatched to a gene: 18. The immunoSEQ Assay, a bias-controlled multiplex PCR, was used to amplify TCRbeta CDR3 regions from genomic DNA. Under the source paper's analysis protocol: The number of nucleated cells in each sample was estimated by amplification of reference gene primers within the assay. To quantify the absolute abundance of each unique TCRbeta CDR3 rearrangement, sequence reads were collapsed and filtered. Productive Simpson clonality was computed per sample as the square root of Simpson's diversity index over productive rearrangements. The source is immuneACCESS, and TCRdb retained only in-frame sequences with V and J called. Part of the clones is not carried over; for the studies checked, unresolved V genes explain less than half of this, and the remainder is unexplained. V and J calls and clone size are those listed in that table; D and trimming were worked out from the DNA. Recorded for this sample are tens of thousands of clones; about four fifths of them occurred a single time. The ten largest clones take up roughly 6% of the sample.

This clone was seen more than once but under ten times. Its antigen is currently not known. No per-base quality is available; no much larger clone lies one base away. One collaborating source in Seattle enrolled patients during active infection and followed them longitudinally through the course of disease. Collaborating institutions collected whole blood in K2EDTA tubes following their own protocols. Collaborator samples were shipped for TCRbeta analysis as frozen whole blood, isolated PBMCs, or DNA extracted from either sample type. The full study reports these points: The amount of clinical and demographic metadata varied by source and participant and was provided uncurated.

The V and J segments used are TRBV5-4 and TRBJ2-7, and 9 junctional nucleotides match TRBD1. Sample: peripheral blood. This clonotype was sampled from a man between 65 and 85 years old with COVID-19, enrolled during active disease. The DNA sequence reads TGTGCCAGCAGCTCGACCCTAGAGGATAGGGACAGGGACCCCTACGAGCAGTACTTC. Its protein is CASSSTLEDRDRDPYEQYF.